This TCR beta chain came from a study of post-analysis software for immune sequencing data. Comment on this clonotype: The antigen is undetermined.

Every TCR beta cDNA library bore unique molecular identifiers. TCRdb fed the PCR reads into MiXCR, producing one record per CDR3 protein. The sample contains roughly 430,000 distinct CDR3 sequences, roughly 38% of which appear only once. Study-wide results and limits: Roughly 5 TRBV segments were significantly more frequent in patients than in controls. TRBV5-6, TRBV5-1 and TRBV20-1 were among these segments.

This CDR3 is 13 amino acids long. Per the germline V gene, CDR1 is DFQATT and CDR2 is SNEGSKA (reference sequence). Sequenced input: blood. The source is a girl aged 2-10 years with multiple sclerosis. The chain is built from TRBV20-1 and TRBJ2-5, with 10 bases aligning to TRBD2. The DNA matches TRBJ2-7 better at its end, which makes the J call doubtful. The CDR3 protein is CSAGAGGPYEQYF. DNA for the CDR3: TGCAGTGCAGGAGCGGGGGGGCCCTACGAGCAGTACTTC.